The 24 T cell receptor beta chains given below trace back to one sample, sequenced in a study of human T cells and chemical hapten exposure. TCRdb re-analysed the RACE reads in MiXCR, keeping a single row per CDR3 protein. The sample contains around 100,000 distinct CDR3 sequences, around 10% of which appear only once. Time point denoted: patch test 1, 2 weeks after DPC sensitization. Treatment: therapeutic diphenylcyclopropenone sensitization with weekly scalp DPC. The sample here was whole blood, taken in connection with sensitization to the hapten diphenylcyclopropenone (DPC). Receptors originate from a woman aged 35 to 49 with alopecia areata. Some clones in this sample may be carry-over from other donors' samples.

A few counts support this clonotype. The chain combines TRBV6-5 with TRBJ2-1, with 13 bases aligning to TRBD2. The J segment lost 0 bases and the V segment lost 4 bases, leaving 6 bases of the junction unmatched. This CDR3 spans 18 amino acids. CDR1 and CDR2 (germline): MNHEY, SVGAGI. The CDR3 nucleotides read TGTGCCAGCAGTTCGACTAGCGGGGGGTGGAGCTCCTACAATGAGCAGTTCTTC. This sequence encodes CASSSTSGGWSSYNEQFF.

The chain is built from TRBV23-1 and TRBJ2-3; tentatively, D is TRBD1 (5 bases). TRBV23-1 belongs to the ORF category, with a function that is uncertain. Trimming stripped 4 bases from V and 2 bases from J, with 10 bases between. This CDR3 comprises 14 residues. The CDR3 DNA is TGCGCCAGCAGTCGAAGGGGTTACACAGATACGCAGTATTTT. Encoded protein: CASSRRGYTDTQYF.

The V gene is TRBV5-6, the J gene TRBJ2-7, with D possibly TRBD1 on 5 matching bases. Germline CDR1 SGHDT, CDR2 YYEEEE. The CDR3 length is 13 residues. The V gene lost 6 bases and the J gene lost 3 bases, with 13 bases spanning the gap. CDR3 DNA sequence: TGTGCCAGCACCCTTGTAGGGGTCTACGAGCAGTACTTC. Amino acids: CASTLVGVYEQYF. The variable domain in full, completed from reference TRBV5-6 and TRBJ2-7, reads DAGVTQSPTHLIKTRGQQVTLRCSPKSGHDTVSWYQQALGQGPQFIFQYYEEEERQRGNFPDRFSGHQFPNYSSELNVNALLLGDSALYLCASTLVGVYEQYFGPGTRLTVT.

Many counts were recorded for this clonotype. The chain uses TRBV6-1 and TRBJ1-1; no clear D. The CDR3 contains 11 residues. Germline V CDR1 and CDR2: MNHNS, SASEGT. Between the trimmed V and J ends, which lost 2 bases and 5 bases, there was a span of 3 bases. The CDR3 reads CASSELTEAFF. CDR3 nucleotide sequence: TGTGCCAGCAGTGAATTAACTGAAGCTTTCTTT.

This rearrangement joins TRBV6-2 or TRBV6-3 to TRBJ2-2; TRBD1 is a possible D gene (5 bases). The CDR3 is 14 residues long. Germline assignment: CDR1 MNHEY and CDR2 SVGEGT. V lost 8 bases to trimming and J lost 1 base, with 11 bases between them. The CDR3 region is CASQGVLNTGELFF. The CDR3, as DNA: TGTGCCAGCCAGGGCGTCTTGAACACCGGGGAGCTGTTTTTT.

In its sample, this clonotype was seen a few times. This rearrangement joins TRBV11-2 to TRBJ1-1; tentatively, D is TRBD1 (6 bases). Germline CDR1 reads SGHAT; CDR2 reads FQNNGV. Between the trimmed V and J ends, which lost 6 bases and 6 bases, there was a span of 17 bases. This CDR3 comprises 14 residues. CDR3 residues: CASRLMGGRAEAFF. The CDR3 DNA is TGTGCCAGCAGACTGATGGGGGGGCGGGCTGAAGCTTTCTTT.

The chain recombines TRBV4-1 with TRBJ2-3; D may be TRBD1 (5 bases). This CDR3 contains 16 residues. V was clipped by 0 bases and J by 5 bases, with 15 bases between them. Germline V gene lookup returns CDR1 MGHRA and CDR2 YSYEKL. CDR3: CASSQEHPTAGDTQYF. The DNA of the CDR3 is TGCGCCAGCAGCCAAGAGCATCCGACAGCCGGAGATACGCAGTATTTT.

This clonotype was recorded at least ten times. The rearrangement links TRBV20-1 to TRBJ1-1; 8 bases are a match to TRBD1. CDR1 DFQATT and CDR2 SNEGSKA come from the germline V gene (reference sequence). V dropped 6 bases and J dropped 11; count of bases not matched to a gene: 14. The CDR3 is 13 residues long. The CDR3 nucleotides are TGCAGTGCCCTGCACAGGGGGGTCCTCGAGGCTTTCTTT. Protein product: CSALHRGVLEAFF.

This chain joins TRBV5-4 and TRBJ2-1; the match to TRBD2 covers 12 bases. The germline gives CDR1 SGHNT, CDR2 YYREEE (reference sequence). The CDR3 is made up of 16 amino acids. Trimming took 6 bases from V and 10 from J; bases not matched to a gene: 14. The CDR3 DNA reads TGTGCCAGCACCCTAACTCTCGGGCTAGCGGGAGGGGAGCAGTTCTTC. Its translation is CASTLTLGLAGGEQFF.

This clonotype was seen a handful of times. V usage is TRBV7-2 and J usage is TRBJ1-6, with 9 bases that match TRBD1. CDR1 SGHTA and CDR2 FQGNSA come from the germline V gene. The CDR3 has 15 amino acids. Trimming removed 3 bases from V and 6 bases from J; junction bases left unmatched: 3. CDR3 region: CASSFRGQGNSPLHF. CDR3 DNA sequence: TGTGCCAGCAGCTTTCGGGGACAGGGTAATTCACCCCTCCACTTT. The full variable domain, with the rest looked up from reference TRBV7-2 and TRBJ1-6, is GAGVSQSPSNKVTEKGKDVELRCDPISGHTALYWYRQSLGQGLEFLIYFQGNSAPDKSGLPSDRFSAERTGGSVSTLTIQRTQQEDSAVYLCASSFRGQGNSPLHFGNGTRLTVT.

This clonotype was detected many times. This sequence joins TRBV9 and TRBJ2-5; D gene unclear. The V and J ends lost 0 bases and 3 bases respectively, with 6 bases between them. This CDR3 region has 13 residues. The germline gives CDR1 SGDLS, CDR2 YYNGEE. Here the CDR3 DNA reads TGTGCCAGCAGCGTAGCAGACAAAGAGACCCAGTACTTC. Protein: CASSVADKETQYF.

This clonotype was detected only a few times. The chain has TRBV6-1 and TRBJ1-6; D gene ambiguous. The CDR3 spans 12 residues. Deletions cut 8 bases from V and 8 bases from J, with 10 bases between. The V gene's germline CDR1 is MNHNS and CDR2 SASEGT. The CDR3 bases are TGTGCCAGCGGACCGCCTTATTCACCCCTCCACTTT. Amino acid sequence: CASGPPYSPLHF.

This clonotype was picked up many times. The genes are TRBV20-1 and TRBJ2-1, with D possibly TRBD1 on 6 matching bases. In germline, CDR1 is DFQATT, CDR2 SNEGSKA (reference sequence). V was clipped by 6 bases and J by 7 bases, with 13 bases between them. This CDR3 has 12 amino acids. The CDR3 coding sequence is TGCAGTGCGAAGCCAGGGGCTAATGAGCAGTTCTTC. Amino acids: CSAKPGANEQFF.

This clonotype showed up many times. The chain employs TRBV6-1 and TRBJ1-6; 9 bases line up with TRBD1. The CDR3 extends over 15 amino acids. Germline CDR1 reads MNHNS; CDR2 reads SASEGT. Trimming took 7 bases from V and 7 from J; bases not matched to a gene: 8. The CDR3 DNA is TGTGCCAGCATCTCGGGACAGGGTGGGAATTCACCCCTCCACTTT. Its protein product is CASISGQGGNSPLHF.

This CDR3 is CSARRTSGSYGTDTQYF. CDR3 bases: TGCAGTGCTAGGCGGACTAGCGGGAGCTATGGCACAGATACGCAGTATTTT. The V gene is TRBV20-1, the J gene TRBJ2-3, with 13 bases that match TRBD2. CDR3 length equals 17 residues. V shed 3 bases, J shed 1 base, and the junction held 7 bases outside the gene matches. CDR1 is DFQATT and CDR2 is SNEGSKA in the germline V gene (reference sequence).

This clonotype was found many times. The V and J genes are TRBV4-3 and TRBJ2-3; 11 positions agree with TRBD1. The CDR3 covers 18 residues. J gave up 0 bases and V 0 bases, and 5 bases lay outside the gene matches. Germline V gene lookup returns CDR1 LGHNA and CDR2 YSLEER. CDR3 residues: CASSQDGTGGTSTDTQYF. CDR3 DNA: TGCGCCAGCAGCCAAGACGGGACAGGGGGGACTAGCACAGATACGCAGTATTTT.

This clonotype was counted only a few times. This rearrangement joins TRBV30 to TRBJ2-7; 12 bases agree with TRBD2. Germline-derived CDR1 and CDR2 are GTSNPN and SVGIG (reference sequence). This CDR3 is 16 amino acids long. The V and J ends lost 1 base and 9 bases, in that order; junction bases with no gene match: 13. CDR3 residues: CAWSDPRLAGASGQYF. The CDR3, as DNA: TGTGCCTGGAGTGACCCTCGACTAGCGGGAGCCAGCGGGCAGTACTTC.

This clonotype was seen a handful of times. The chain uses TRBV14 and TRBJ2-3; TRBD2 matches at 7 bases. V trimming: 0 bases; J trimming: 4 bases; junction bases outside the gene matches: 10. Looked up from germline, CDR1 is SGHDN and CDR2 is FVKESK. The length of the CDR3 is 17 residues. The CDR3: CASSQDRSGERPDTQYF. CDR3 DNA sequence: TGTGCCAGCAGCCAAGATAGGAGCGGGGAAAGACCAGATACGCAGTATTTT.

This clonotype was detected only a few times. The CDR3 DNA is TGTGCCAGCAGCTTAGAAGGGGGCATTAAAGAGACCCAGTACTTC. Translation: CASSLEGGIKETQYF. V usage is TRBV7-2 and J usage is TRBJ2-5, with 7 bases matching TRBD1. This CDR3 is 15 amino acids long. With 1 base clipped from V and 3 bases from J, the junction kept 5 bases outside the gene matches. CDR1 is SGHTA, CDR2 FQGNSA, per germline. Full variable domain (rest looked up from reference TRBV7-2 and TRBJ2-5): GAGVSQSPSNKVTEKGKDVELRCDPISGHTALYWYRQSLGQGLEFLIYFQGNSAPDKSGLPSDRFSAERTGGSVSTLTIQRTQQEDSAVYLCASSLEGGIKETQYFGPGTRLLVL.

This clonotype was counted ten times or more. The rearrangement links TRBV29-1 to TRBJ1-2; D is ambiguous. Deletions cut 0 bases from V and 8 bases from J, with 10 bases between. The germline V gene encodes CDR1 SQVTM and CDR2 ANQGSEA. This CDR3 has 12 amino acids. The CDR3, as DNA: TGCAGCGTTGAAGATCTCAGGAGGGGCTACACCTTC. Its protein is CSVEDLRRGYTF. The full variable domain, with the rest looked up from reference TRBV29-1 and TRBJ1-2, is SAVISQKPSRDICQRGTSLTIQCQVDSQVTMMFWYRQQPGQSLTLIATANQGSEATYESGFVIDKFPISRPNLTFSTLTVSNMSPEDSSIYLCSVEDLRRGYTFGSGTRLTVV.

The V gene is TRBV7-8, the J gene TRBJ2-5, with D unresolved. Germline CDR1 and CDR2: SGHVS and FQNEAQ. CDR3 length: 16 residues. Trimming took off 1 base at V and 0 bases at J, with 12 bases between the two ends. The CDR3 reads CASSLVGNTYQETQYF. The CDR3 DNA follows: TGTGCCAGCAGCTTAGTGGGTAACACGTACCAAGAGACCCAGTACTTC. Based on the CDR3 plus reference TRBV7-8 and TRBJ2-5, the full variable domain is GAGVSQSPRYKVAKRGQDVALRCDPISGHVSLFWYQQALGQGPEFLTYFQNEAQLDKSGLPSDRFFAERPEGSVSTLKIQRTQQEDSAVYLCASSLVGNTYQETQYFGPGTRLLVL.

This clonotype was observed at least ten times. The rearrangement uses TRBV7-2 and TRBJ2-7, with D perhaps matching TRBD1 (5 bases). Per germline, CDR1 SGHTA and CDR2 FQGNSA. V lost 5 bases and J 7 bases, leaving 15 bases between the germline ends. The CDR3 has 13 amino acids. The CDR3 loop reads CASSQQATGEQYF. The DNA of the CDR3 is TGTGCCAGCAGCCAACAGGCTACTGGGGAGCAGTACTTC.

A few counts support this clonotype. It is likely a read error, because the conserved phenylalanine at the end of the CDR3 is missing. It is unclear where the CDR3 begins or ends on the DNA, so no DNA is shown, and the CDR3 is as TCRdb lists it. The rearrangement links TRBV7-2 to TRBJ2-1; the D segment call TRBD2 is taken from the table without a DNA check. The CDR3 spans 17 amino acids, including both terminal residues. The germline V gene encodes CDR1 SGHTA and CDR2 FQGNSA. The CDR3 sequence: CASSLALEGLEEGDSSS.

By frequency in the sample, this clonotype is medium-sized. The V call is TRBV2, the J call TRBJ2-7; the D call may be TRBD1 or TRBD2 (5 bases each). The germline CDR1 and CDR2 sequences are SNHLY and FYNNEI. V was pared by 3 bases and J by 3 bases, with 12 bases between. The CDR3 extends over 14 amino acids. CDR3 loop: CASSEVGTYYEQYF. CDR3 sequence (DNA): TGTGCCAGCAGTGAGGTTGGGACCTACTACGAGCAGTACTTC.